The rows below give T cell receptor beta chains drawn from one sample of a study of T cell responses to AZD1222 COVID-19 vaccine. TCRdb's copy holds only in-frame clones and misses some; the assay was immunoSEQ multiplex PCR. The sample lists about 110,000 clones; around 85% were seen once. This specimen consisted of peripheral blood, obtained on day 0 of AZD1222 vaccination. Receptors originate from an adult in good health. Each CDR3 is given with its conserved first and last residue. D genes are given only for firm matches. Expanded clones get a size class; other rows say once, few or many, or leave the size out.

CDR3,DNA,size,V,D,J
CASSPQRSIYGYTF,TGTGCCAGCAGCCCTCAGCGGTCCATCTATGGCTACACCTTC,few,TRBV5-6,NA,TRBJ1-2
CASSKEYIFGQLAYYEQYF,TGTGCCAGCAGCAAAGAATATATTTTTGGGCAGTTGGCGTACTACGAGCAGTACTTC,NA,TRBV21-1,NA,TRBJ2-7
CASSQPTSGSSYEQYF,TGTGCCAGCAGCCAACCGACTAGCGGGAGCTCCTACGAGCAGTACTTC,NA,TRBV16,TRBD2,TRBJ2-7
CSATDGPYGYTF,TGCAGTGCTACTGACGGACCCTATGGCTACACCTTC,few,TRBV20-1,NA,TRBJ1-2
CASSPRGIYQPQHF,TGTGCCAGCAGTCCCCGGGGGATTTATCAGCCCCAGCATTTT,NA,TRBV6-5,NA,TRBJ1-5
CATRGGLAVNNEQFF,TGTGCCACCAGGGGGGGGCTAGCGGTCAACAATGAGCAGTTCTTC,NA,TRBV24-1,NA,TRBJ2-1
CASSLDQEQETQYF,TGTGCCAGCAGCTTGGATCAGGAACAGGAGACCCAGTACTTC,few,TRBV5-4,NA,TRBJ2-5
CASSTTGGTGTFGDEQFF,TGTGCCAGCAGCACCACCGGGGGGACAGGGACATTCGGGGATGAGCAGTTCTTC,NA,TRBV5-6,TRBD1,TRBJ2-1
CASRPTRNQPQHF,TGTGCCAGCAGACCCACACGGAACCAGCCCCAGCATTTT,NA,TRBV2,NA,TRBJ1-5
CASSQGVIDEQYF,TGCGCCAGCAGCCAAGGGGTGATCGACGAGCAGTACTTC,NA,TRBV4-1,NA,TRBJ2-7
CASSLRGVTEAFF,TGTGCCAGCAGTTTACGTGGGGTCACTGAAGCTTTCTTT,NA,TRBV28,NA,TRBJ1-1
CASSSDDQAFF,TGTGCCAGCAGCTCCGACGACCAGGCTTTCTTT,NA,TRBV7-9,NA,TRBJ1-1
CASSALTGLNTEAFF,TGTGCCAGCAGCGCACTTACGGGGCTGAACACTGAAGCTTTCTTT,NA,TRBV9,NA,TRBJ1-1
CASSWRGSSYEQYF,TGTGCCAGCAGTTGGAGGGGGAGCTCCTACGAGCAGTACTTC,few,TRBV6-2/TRBV6-3,NA,TRBJ2-7
CASRVAGGDEQFF,TGTGCCAGCAGAGTAGCGGGAGGGGATGAGCAGTTCTTC,once,TRBV28,TRBD2,TRBJ2-1
CASSLPQGANSPLHF,TGTGCCAGCAGTTTACCCCAGGGGGCTAATTCACCCCTCCACTTT,NA,TRBV28,TRBD1,TRBJ1-6
CASISDRTGTGFTEAFF,TGTGCCAGCATCTCGGACCGTACCGGGACAGGATTCACTGAAGCTTTCTTT,NA,TRBV28,TRBD1,TRBJ1-1
CASSSPRQGRAGETQYF,TGCGCCAGCAGCTCACCCCGGCAGGGGAGGGCTGGGGAGACCCAGTACTTC,NA,TRBV4-1,NA,TRBJ2-5
CASSTRPRTNEKLFF,TGTGCCAGCAGTACCCGACCGAGAACTAATGAAAAACTGTTTTTT,NA,TRBV6-5,NA,TRBJ1-4
CASTRVRSSGANVLTF,TGTGCCAGCACCCGGGTCCGAAGCTCTGGGGCCAACGTCCTGACTTTC,NA,TRBV7-2,NA,TRBJ2-6
CASSPLHTGASYEQYF,TGTGCCAGCTCACCACTCCACACAGGGGCTAGCTACGAGCAGTACTTC,NA,TRBV18,TRBD1,TRBJ2-7
CAISGFSGASNTGELFF,TGTGCCATCAGTGGTTTTAGCGGGGCGTCGAACACCGGGGAGCTGTTTTTT,NA,TRBV10-3,TRBD2,TRBJ2-2
CASSLLGQGADTQYF,TGTGCCAGCAGCTTATTAGGGCAGGGGGCAGATACGCAGTATTTT,NA,TRBV7-9,TRBD1,TRBJ2-3
CATSHTGANVLTF,TGTGCCACCAGCCACACTGGGGCCAACGTCCTGACTTTC,NA,TRBV24-1,NA,TRBJ2-6
CASSQPGTGEETQYF,TGTGCCAGCAGCCAACCCGGGACAGGAGAAGAGACCCAGTACTTC,NA,TRBV2,TRBD1,TRBJ2-5
CASSVTGSMEQYF,TGTGCCAGCAGCGTCACAGGGTCTATGGAGCAGTACTTC,few,TRBV28,NA,TRBJ2-7
CASSEAGGPGEQFF,TGCGCCAGCAGTGAAGCGGGGGGGCCGGGTGAGCAGTTCTTC,NA,TRBV10-1,TRBD2,TRBJ2-1
CASSSSPTGTGELFF,TGTGCCAGCAGCTCCTCCCCGACGGGCACCGGGGAGCTGTTTTTT,NA,TRBV5-8,NA,TRBJ2-2
CASSAHSGHQPQHF,TGTGCCAGCAGCGCTCACTCCGGCCATCAGCCCCAGCATTTT,NA,TRBV3-1/TRBV3-2,NA,TRBJ1-5
CASSPQINEQFF,TGTGCCAGCTCACCTCAAATCAATGAGCAGTTCTTC,NA,TRBV18,NA,TRBJ2-1
CASSLVPGSTGELFF,TGCGCCAGCAGCTTGGTTCCAGGGAGCACCGGGGAGCTGTTTTTT,NA,TRBV5-1,NA,TRBJ2-2
CASMQGVGGYTF,TGTGCCAGCATGCAGGGGGTCGGCGGCTACACCTTC,NA,TRBV25-1,TRBD1,TRBJ1-2
CAWSGQGAQPQHF,TGTGCCTGGAGTGGACAGGGGGCTCAGCCCCAGCATTTT,NA,TRBV30,TRBD1,TRBJ1-5
CASKDSMNTEAFF,TGTGCCAGTAAGGACAGTATGAACACTGAAGCTTTCTTT,NA,TRBV19,NA,TRBJ1-1
CASSPHTSGDHNEQFF,TGTGCCAGCAGTCCACACACTAGCGGGGATCACAATGAGCAGTTCTTC,NA,TRBV28,TRBD2,TRBJ2-1
CASSVGQGITDTQYF,TGCGCCAGCAGCGTGGGACAGGGGATTACAGATACGCAGTATTTT,NA,TRBV5-1,TRBD1,TRBJ2-3
CATAGTGGHEQYF,TGTGCCACCGCCGGGACAGGGGGACACGAGCAGTACTTC,NA,TRBV24-1,TRBD1,TRBJ2-7
CASSPWDSGQPQHF,TGTGCCAGCAGCCCCTGGGACAGCGGACAGCCCCAGCATTTT,NA,TRBV7-9,TRBD1,TRBJ1-5
CAGQGDSYEQYF,TGTGCCGGACAGGGGGACTCCTACGAGCAGTACTTC,NA,TRBV30,TRBD1,TRBJ2-7
CASSLEQGSNYGYTF,TGTGCCAGCAGCTTAGAGCAGGGAAGCAACTATGGCTACACCTTC,once,TRBV7-2,NA,TRBJ1-2
CASRSTVTGEPQHF,TGTGCCAGCAGGTCGACGGTCACTGGGGAGCCCCAGCATTTT,NA,TRBV6-5,NA,TRBJ1-5
CASSPFESSYNEQFF,TGTGCCAGCAGCCCCTTTGAGAGCTCCTACAATGAGCAGTTCTTC,NA,TRBV5-8,NA,TRBJ2-1